These 25 T cell receptor beta chains originate from one sample sequenced in a study of blood T cell repertoires in COVID-19. Profiled with immunoSEQ multiplex PCR; TCRdb holds only in-frame clones, not every one. The sample has 100,000 to 110,000 clones, 85% to 90% seen once; the top ten hold 10% to 15%. The sequenced material came from peripheral blood. The origin of the receptors is a human donor in a cohort sampled during active COVID-19.

The CDR3 here is CASSLSRGSNEKLFF. The CDR3 DNA reads as TGTGCCAGCAGCTTATCTAGGGGGTCTAATGAAAAACTGTTTTTT. The chain carries TRBV7-2 and TRBJ1-4; D possibly corresponds to TRBD1 (6 bases). The V gene lost 2 bases and the J gene lost 3 bases, with 10 bases spanning the gap. This CDR3 is built from 15 residues. CDR1 is SGHTA and CDR2 is FQGNSA in the germline V gene. The entire variable domain, with the rest obtained from reference TRBV7-2 and TRBJ1-4, is as follows: GAGVSQSPSNKVTEKGKDVELRCDPISGHTALYWYRQSLGQGLEFLIYFQGNSAPDKSGLPSDRFSAERTGGSVSTLTIQRTQQEDSAVYLCASSLSRGSNEKLFFGSGTQLSVL.

V usage is TRBV9 and J usage is TRBJ1-1, with 8 bases matching TRBD1. Germline V gene lookup returns CDR1 SGDLS and CDR2 YYNGEE. This CDR3 has 12 amino acids. Trimming removed 5 bases from V and 5 bases from J; junction bases left unmatched: 2. CDR3 sequence (DNA): TGTGCCAGCAGAGGGGACAGGACTGAAGCTTTCTTT. Its translation: CASRGDRTEAFF.

This rearrangement joins TRBV5-1 to TRBJ1-4, with 8 bases aligning to TRBD1. CDR3 length equals 15 residues. The germline CDR1 and CDR2 sequences are SGHRS and YFSETQ. With V trimmed by 1 base and J by 7 bases, 6 bases remained unmatched. The CDR3 DNA reads as TGCGCCAGCAGCTTGACTGGACAGGGCGGTGAAAAACTGTTTTTT. Translation: CASSLTGQGGEKLFF.

The gene calls are TRBV15 and TRBJ2-5; TRBD2 aligns across 9 bases. CDR1 and CDR2 (germline): LNHNV, YYDKDF (reference sequence). This CDR3 is built from 15 residues. The V gene end was trimmed by 1 base and the J gene end by 5 bases; junction bases not matched to a gene: 5. CDR3 DNA sequence: TGTGCCACCAGCAGAGTCGGGACTAGCTCCGAGACCCAGTACTTC. Its protein product is CATSRVGTSSETQYF.

The chain couples TRBV3-1 (or the pseudogene TRBV3-2) to TRBJ1-4; D not resolved. The CDR3 is 18 residues long. CDR1 is LGHDT, CDR2 YNNKEL, per germline (reference sequence). The V end was cut by 7 bases, the J end by 0 bases, with 21 bases between. Here the CDR3 reads CASTPSFALRSTNEKLFF. CDR3 coding DNA: TGTGCCAGCACCCCCTCCTTTGCGCTAAGATCAACTAATGAAAAACTGTTTTTT.

The chain employs TRBV2 and TRBJ2-5, with 9 positions matching TRBD2. With V trimmed by 6 bases and J by 0 bases, 11 bases remained unmatched. The CDR3 loop spans 17 amino acids. From germline, CDR1 is SNHLY and CDR2 FYNNEI. The CDR3 DNA sequence: TGTGCCAGCAGCGAGGCGGGGGGGCCACCGTACCAAGAGACCCAGTACTTC. Amino acids: CASSEAGGPPYQETQYF.

The chain employs TRBV5-1 and TRBJ2-5; perhaps TRBD1 as D (6 bases). Trimming removed 4 bases from V and 4 bases from J, with 11 bases in between. Germline CDR1 is SGHRS and CDR2 is YFSETQ. The CDR3 totals 13 residues. CDR3 residues: CASSLQGRETQYF. The CDR3 nucleotides are TGCGCCAGCAGCCTACAGGGAAGAGAGACCCAGTACTTC.

The chain carries TRBV18 and TRBJ1-4, with D unresolved. Germline loops: CDR1 KGHSH, CDR2 LQKENI. Trimming removed 3 bases at V and 7 bases at J, with 15 bases between. The CDR3 is made up of 15 amino acids. In nucleotides, the CDR3 is TGTGCCAGCTCACCCGCCCCCCAGACGGGTGAAAAACTGTTTTTT. It specifies CASSPAPQTGEKLFF.

The gene calls are TRBV4-3 and TRBJ2-1, with 8 nucleotides matching TRBD2. Germline assignment: CDR1 LGHNA and CDR2 YSLEER. The CDR3 is 17 residues long. V lost 4 bases, J lost 3 bases, and 11 bases stayed unmatched. CDR3 loop: CASSRRDRGGFYNEQFF. CDR3 coding DNA: TGCGCCAGCAGCCGCAGGGATCGGGGGGGGTTCTACAATGAGCAGTTCTTC.

The J gene is TRBJ1-2, the V gene TRBV6-6, with TRBD1 as a possible D gene (6 bases). The CDR3 is 16 residues long. CDR1 is MNHNY, CDR2 SVGAGI, per germline (reference sequence). Trimming removed 2 bases at V and 4 bases at J, with 17 bases between. The CDR3 DNA reads as TGTGCCAGCAGTTACGGGGACAAGAAAGCAGCCTATGGCTACACCTTC. It specifies CASSYGDKKAAYGYTF.

The chain joins TRBV11-3 to TRBJ2-1, with D possibly matching TRBD1 (5 bases). The ends were cut back, 1 base at V and 5 bases at J, with 9 bases in the middle. The CDR3 is 14 residues long. In germline, CDR1 is SGHNT, CDR2 YENEEA. CDR3 bases: TGTGCCAGCAGCTTAGGCAGGGCCGACAATGAGCAGTTCTTC. Translation gives CASSLGRADNEQFF.

J is TRBJ1-6 and V is TRBV27, with a possible D match to TRBD1 (6 bases). V lost 8 bases and J lost 4, with 18 bases in between. From germline, CDR1 is MNHEY and CDR2 SMNVEV (reference sequence). This CDR3 spans 16 amino acids. The CDR3 DNA is TGTGCCAGCCGTAGGGGGGGAGGTCAATATAATTCACCCCTCCACTTT. Its protein is CASRRGGGQYNSPLHF.

This sequence joins TRBV10-3 and TRBJ2-3; D not certain. The length of the CDR3 is 12 residues. CDR1 and CDR2 (germline): ENHRY, SYGVKD. Trimming left V 1 base short and J 6 bases short, with 5 bases between. CDR3 nucleotides: TGTGCCATCAGTGAGTTCGGGGATACGCAGTATTTT. It encodes CAISEFGDTQYF.

Points on this clone: Different DNA sequences within this sample yield the same CDR3. The V call is TRBV29-1, the J call TRBJ1-2; no clear D gene. Per the germline V gene, CDR1 is SQVTM and CDR2 is ANQGSEA. The V end lost 3 bases, the J end lost 8 bases, and 10 bases lay between the germline ends. CDR3 length equals 11 residues. DNA for the CDR3: TGCAGCGTTGATCGGGGAGGGGGCTACACCTTC. This translates into CSVDRGGGYTF.

The chain carries TRBV7-2 and TRBJ2-5; 9 positions agree with TRBD1. V trimming: 3 bases; J trimming: 4 bases; junction bases outside the gene matches: 6. The germline gives CDR1 SGHTA, CDR2 FQGNSA. The CDR3 is 15 amino acids. This CDR3 is CASSLLGQGRETQYF. The CDR3 coding sequence is TGTGCCAGCAGCTTGTTGGGACAGGGCAGAGAGACCCAGTACTTC.

The rearrangement joins TRBV6-5 to TRBJ2-5, with D unclear. V was trimmed by 4 bases and J by 4 bases, leaving 13 bases between them. The CDR3 consists of 14 residues. Germline V gives CDR1 MNHEY, CDR2 SVGAGI. CDR3 protein: CASSFSGIGETQYF. In nucleotides, the CDR3 is TGTGCCAGCAGTTTTTCGGGTATAGGAGAGACCCAGTACTTC.

The rearrangement joins TRBV29-1 to TRBJ2-7; 10 nucleotides align to TRBD1. This CDR3 has 14 amino acids. Germline lookup yields CDR1 SQVTM and CDR2 ANQGSEA. With 3 bases clipped from V and 5 bases from J, the junction kept 7 bases outside the gene matches. CDR3 nucleotides: TGCAGCGTTGATATGGGACAGGGGACACACGAGCAGTACTTC. Translating it yields CSVDMGQGTHEQYF.

For this clone: Within the sample, other DNA sequences also encode this same CDR3. The rearrangement links TRBV5-1 to TRBJ1-1, with 8 bases matching TRBD1. CDR3 length equals 14 residues. Germline CDR1 reads SGHRS; CDR2 reads YFSETQ. V was pared by 4 bases and J by 0 bases, with 2 bases of the junction left unmatched. CDR3 coding DNA: TGCGCCAGCAGCCCAGGGGGCTTGAACACTGAAGCTTTCTTT. Amino acid sequence: CASSPGGLNTEAFF. The variable domain in full, with the rest retrieved from reference TRBV5-1 and TRBJ1-1, is KAGVTQTPRYLIKTRGQQVTLSCSPISGHRSVSWYQQTPGQGLQFLFEYFSETQRNKGNFPGRFSGRQFSNSRSEMNVSTLELGDSALYLCASSPGGLNTEAFFGQGTRLTVV.

The rearrangement links TRBV5-1 to TRBJ1-2, with D possibly matching TRBD1 (6 bases). Germline V gene lookup returns CDR1 SGHRS and CDR2 YFSETQ. Trimming took 3 bases from V and 3 from J, leaving 12 bases between them. The CDR3 consists of 14 residues. DNA of the CDR3: TGCGCCAGCAGCTCAACAGGGACATACTATGGCTACACCTTC. Residues: CASSSTGTYYGYTF.

This chain links TRBV9 with TRBJ2-1, with 7 bases identical to TRBD2. The V gene's germline CDR1 is SGDLS and CDR2 YYNGEE. The CDR3 covers 14 residues. With 0 bases clipped from V and 8 bases from J, the junction kept 5 bases outside the gene matches. CDR3 nucleotide sequence: TGTGCCAGCAGCGTAGTGTCGGGGGGTGATGAGCAGTTCTTC. Encoded protein: CASSVVSGGDEQFF.

The chain recombines TRBV4-3 with TRBJ1-1; no firm D call. V was clipped by 4 bases and J by 2 bases, with 14 bases between them. The length of the CDR3 is 15 residues. Looked up from germline, CDR1 is LGHNA and CDR2 is YSLEER. CDR3 DNA sequence: TGCGCCAGCAGCCGAGTGGTAGCGACTAACACTGAAGCTTTCTTT. It specifies CASSRVVATNTEAFF.

The J gene is TRBJ2-1, the V gene TRBV7-2; TRBD2 might be the D (5 bases). Trimming left V 5 bases short and J 4 bases short, with 15 bases between. Germline-derived CDR1 and CDR2 are SGHTA and FQGNSA. There are 15 residues in the CDR3. CDR3 DNA sequence: TGTGCCAGCAGCCGCCGGACTTCGCGGTACAATGAGCAGTTCTTC. This gives the protein CASSRRTSRYNEQFF.

This clone was seen a handful of times. J is TRBJ1-3 and V is TRBV10-3, with D maybe TRBD1 (5 bases). CDR3 size: 15 residues. The germline V gene has CDR1 ENHRY and CDR2 SYGVKD. The V and J ends lost 7 bases and 0 bases respectively, with 13 bases between them. The CDR3: CAIKNNRNSGNTIYF. CDR3 DNA sequence: TGTGCCATCAAAAACAACAGGAACTCTGGAAACACCATATATTTT.

For the CDR3, the DNA is TGTGCCAGCAGCTTGGCCGACGGGTACAATGAGCAGTTCTTC. Protein sequence: CASSLADGYNEQFF. The chain combines TRBV5-4 with TRBJ2-1; no clear D gene. The CDR3 length is 14 residues. Trimming took off 0 bases at V and 4 bases at J, with 8 bases between the two ends. The germline CDR1 and CDR2 sequences are SGHNT and YYREEE (reference sequence). The whole variable domain, filled in from reference TRBV5-4 and TRBJ2-1, reads ETGVTQSPTHLIKTRGQQVTLRCSSQSGHNTVSWYQQALGQGPQFIFQYYREEENGRGNFPPRFSGLQFPNYSSELNVNALELDDSALYLCASSLADGYNEQFFGPGTRLTVL.

This clone was counted a single time. This chain links TRBV7-9 with TRBJ1-6, with unresolved D. Germline V gives CDR1 SEHNR, CDR2 FQNEAQ (reference sequence). The ends were cut back, 6 bases at V and 7 bases at J, with 10 bases in the middle. CDR3 length: 13 amino acids. CDR3 sequence (DNA): TGTGCCAGCAGTCCCCCTCGGAATTCACCCCTCCACTTT. Translation gives CASSPPRNSPLHF.